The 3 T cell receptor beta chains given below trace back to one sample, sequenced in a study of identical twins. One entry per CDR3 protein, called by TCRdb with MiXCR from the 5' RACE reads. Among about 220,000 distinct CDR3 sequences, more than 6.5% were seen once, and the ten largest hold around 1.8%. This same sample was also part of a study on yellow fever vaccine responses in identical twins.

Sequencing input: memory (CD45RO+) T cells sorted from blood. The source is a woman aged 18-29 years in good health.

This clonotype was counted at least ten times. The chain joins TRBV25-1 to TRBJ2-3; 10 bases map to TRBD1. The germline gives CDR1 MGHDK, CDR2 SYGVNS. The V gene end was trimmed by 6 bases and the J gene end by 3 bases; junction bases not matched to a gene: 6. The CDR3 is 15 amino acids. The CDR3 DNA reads TGTGCCAGCAGCCCAGAGGACAGGGGGACAGATACGCAGTATTTT. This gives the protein CASSPEDRGTDTQYF.

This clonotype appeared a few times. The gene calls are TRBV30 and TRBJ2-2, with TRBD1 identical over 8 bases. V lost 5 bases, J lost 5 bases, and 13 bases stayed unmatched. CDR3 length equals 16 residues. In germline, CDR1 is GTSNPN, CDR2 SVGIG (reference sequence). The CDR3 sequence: CAWGARDRTWTGELFF. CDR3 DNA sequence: TGTGCCTGGGGTGCACGGGACAGGACGTGGACCGGGGAGCTGTTTTTT.

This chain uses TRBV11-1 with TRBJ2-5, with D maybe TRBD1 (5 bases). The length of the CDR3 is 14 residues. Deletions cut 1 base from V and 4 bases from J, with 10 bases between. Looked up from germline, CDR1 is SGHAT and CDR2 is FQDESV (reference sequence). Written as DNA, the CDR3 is TGTGCCAGCAGCTTAGGAATAGGGGCAGAGACCCAGTACTTC. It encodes CASSLGIGAETQYF.